This TCR beta chain was sequenced during a study of molecular identifiers for immune sequencing clone quantification listed by TCRdb under 2018. About the study as a whole: In a replicate experiment, RNA from around 20,000 or 100,000 naive CD8 T cells was split into five aliquots, four of which were sequenced. CD8 T cells were used in a methods study to benchmark molecular-identifier clustering-based TCR repertoire sequencing (MIDCIRS) and TCR RNA copy counting.

Naive CD8 T cell libraries were made from around 20,000 to 1,000,000 sorted cells using 10%, 30% or 50% of purified RNA. Naive CD8 T cells, defined as CD8+CD4-CCR7+CD45RA+, were FACS-sorted into RLT Plus buffer on a BD FACSAria II. To test detection sensitivity, Jurkat RNA equivalent to ten TCR copies was spiked into samples of about 19,000-1,000,000 naive CD8 T cells. Enrichment of CD8 T cells was performed with RosetteSep CD8+ T Cell Enrichment Cocktail and Ficoll-Paque, after which ACK red cell lysis was carried out. Ten or more counts support this clonotype. Its recognized antigen is unknown. There are no base qualities to consult, and no much larger clone falls within one base. The CDR3 numbers 17 residues from cysteine through phenylalanine. Only CDR3 DNA is held: 51 bases, read in frame from base 1. As encoded in the germline V gene, CDR1 is MNHEY while CDR2 is SVGAGI. Unmatched junction bases come to 5, with V trimmed by 2 bases and J by 0 bases.

Findings and caveats that apply to the study as a whole: Modeling indicated approximately 3.1 TCR RNA copies recovered per cell, compared with roughly 10 by digital PCR, which implies a capture efficiency of approximately 29%. When barcode sub-clustering was not used, chimeric consensus sequences inflated TCR diversity, with chimeras reaching as high as 47%. The sizes of highly expanded clones could end up underestimated when identical TCR molecules share a barcode. A single cell's worth of spiked-in Jurkat TCR RNA was reported detectable even among under 1.1 million naive CD8 T cells. In CMV-specific effector cells, over 99% of molecules were held by clones above 20 RNA copies, whereas under 1% of molecules were held by such clones in naive cells. The naive libraries included spiked-in Jurkat TCR RNA (roughly nine copies' worth), and this Jurkat TCR RNA is not part of the donor repertoire.

To prepare the library, PCR was applied. Sequencing was performed on an Illumina HiSeq 4000. Preparation of bulk TCR libraries followed a previously described approach, with the TCR primers listed in Table S5. Total RNA was purified with the Qiagen AllPrep DNA/RNA kit. Before analysis, reads from multiple sequencing runs of the same library were pooled. Per the authors' processing: Reads were retained only if their TCR constant sequence matched exactly, and those retained reads were trimmed to 150 nt and grouped according to their 12-nt molecular barcodes. Within each barcode group, reads were sub-clustered at a 15% Levenshtein threshold, and quality-weighted consensus sequences were built per RNA molecule. Non-functional sequences were excluded, and lower-count sequences lying one edit away from another sequence were also excluded. Based on fitting two negative binomial distributions, any barcode sub-cluster with under 20% of the maximum read count was discarded. TCRdb reanalyzed the raw reads on its own, using fastp at Q25 for trimming and MiXCR for clone calling, and kept in-frame beta chains. Every distinct CDR3 protein forms one entry, paired with its most common genes and DNA. None of the V and J calls come from the authors' own analysis; TCRdb made them. This sample gives hundreds of thousands of distinct CDR3 sequences in total; roughly 21% of them show up just once. Around 0.9% of the sample lies in the top ten.

The rearranged segments are TRBV6-5 and TRBJ2-3; TRBD1 aligns with 10 central bases. Specimen: naive CD8+ T cells from blood, with Jurkat cell RNA spiked in. Per the publication, the cell subset or site label means: FACS-sorted CD8+CD4-CCR7+CD45RA+ naive T cells. The TCR was taken from a human donor in good health. Some libraries in this study had Jurkat cell RNA spiked in. The base sequence is TGTGCCAGCAGTTACGGGACAGGGGCGGTTAGCACAGATACGCAGTATTTT. Its protein product is CASSYGTGAVSTDTQYF.